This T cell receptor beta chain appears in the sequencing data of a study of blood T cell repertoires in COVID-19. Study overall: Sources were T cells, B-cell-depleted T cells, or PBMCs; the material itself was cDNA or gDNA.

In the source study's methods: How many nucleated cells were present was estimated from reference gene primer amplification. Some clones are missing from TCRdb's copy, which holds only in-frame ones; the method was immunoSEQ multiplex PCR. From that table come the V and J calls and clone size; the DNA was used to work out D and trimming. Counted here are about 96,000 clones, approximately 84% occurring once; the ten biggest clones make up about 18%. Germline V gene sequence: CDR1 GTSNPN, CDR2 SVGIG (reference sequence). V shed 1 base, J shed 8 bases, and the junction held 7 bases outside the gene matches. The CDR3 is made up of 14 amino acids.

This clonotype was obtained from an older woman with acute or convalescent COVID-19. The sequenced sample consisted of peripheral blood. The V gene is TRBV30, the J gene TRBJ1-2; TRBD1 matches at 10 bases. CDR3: CAWSAKTGGRGYTF. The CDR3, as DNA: TGTGCCTGGAGTGCAAAGACAGGGGGCCGAGGCTACACCTTC.